Given below is one TCR beta chain in context. The antigen is not known. Trimming removed 6 bases at V and 5 bases at J, with 17 bases between. CDR3 length: 15 residues. The V gene's germline CDR1 is MNHEY and CDR2 SMNVEV (reference sequence). The sample originates from a study of response to subunit inactivated influenza vaccine. The study's findings and limits: Each seasonal influenza vaccination recruits few new T cells, the authors suggested.

MiXCR, applied by TCRdb to the RT-PCR reads, yields one record per CDR3 protein. The sample includes fewer than 750,000 distinct CDR3 sequences, about 15% of them seen just once. This chain links TRBV27 with TRBJ2-1, with D possibly TRBD2 on 5 matching bases. The sequence was obtained from a man aged 50-60 years who received an inactivated influenza vaccine. Specimen: PBMCs from blood, collected about 13 days after vaccination. CDR3 nucleotide sequence: TGTGCCAGCAGCCTCGGAGGAATTCTAAACAATGAGCAGTTCTTC. Translating gives CASSLGGILNNEQFF.